This TCR beta chain was retrieved from a study of read filtering for tumor transcriptome and immune sequencing. V gave up 5 bases and J gave up 4 bases, with 11 bases separating them. CDR1 and CDR2 from the germline V gene are SGHTA and FQGTGA. The CDR3 runs 13 residues. Molecular barcoded adaptors covering alpha/delta and beta/gamma chains were used on about 390 ng RNA. TCRdb re-called the reads through MiXCR, storing one row per CDR3 protein. This table has 100,000 to 150,000 distinct CDR3 sequences, less than 15% appearing once. This clonotype was seen at least ten times. What it binds is unknown. Study-level points and caveats: The sorted CD138-negative fraction was a mixed bone marrow immune population, not purified T cells.

Sequencing was done on a sample of a population of CD138-negative cells sorted from bone marrow. The sequence was collected from a donor at least 40 years old with multiple myeloma. The V and J genes are TRBV7-3 and TRBJ1-1, with TRBD1 as a possible D gene (6 bases). The CDR3 bases are TGTGCCAGCAGCCAGGGACAAACCACTGAAGCTTTCTTT. This sequence encodes CASSQGQTTEAFF.